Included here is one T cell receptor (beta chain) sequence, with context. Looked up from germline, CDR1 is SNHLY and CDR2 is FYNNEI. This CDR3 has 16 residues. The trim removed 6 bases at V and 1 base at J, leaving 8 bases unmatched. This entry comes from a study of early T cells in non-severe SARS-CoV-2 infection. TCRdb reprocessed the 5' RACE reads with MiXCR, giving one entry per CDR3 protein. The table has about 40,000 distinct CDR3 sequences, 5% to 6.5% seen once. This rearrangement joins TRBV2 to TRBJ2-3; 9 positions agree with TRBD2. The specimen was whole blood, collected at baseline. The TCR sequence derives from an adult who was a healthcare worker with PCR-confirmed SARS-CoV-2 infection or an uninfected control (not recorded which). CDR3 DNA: TGTGCCAGCAGCATTCCTAGCGGGACGGGCACAGATACGCAGTATTTT. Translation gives CASSIPSGTGTDTQYF.